The rows below give T cell receptor beta chains drawn from one sample of a study of siplizumab effects on memory and regulatory T cells. The assay was immunoSEQ multiplex PCR, and TCRdb's table has in-frame clones only and misses some. The table lists about 69,000 clones, 88% of them singletons, with about 1.5% in the top ten. The sequencing input was Tregs sorted from blood. The receptors derive from a human donor in good health. Both conserved end residues are part of each CDR3. The D gene is left open where the match is weak. Size values are once, few and many counts, or a class for expanded clones, and some rows have none.

few TRBJ2-5 TRBV19 NA TGTGCCAGTAGTATAGACCAAGAGACCCAGTACTTC CASSIDQETQYF
NA TRBJ2-7 TRBV6-5 NA TGTGCCAGCAGAGGGGGCTCCTACGAGCAGTACTTC CASRGGSYEQYF
once TRBJ2-2 TRBV12-5 NA TGTGCTAGTGGTTTTGTGACCAGGGGTAACACCGGGGAGCTGTTTTTT CASGFVTRGNTGELFF
NA TRBJ1-2 TRBV6-5 NA TGTGCCAGCAGTAGGGGGACGGACCATAACTATGGCTACACCTTC CASSRGTDHNYGYTF
few TRBJ1-1 TRBV30 NA TGTGCCGCATCGATGAACACTGAAGCTTTCTTT CAASMNTEAFF
once TRBJ2-1 TRBV27 TRBD2 TGTGCCAGCGGCCGACTAGCGGGAATCCTTTTCTTC CASGRLAGILFF
few TRBJ2-2 TRBV30 TRBD2 TGTGCCTGGAGTAGACTAGCCGGAAACGCGAACACCGGGGAGCTGTTTTTT CAWSRLAGNANTGELFF
NA TRBJ1-1 TRBV25-1 NA TGTGCCAGCAGTGTCGTTGGACGGGGTGAAGCTTTCTTT CASSVVGRGEAFF
NA TRBJ2-5 TRBV18 NA TGTGCCAGCTCACCACAAGAGACCCAGTACTTC CASSPQETQYF
once TRBJ2-1 TRBV11-3 NA TGTGCCAGTGGGAGCTCCTACAATGAGCAGTTCTTC CASGSSYNEQFF
NA TRBJ2-5 TRBV6-5 TRBD2 TGTGCCAGCAGGGGACTAGCCGGAGGACGGGAGACCCAGTACTTC CASRGLAGGRETQYF
NA TRBJ1-3 TRBV6-6 NA TGTGCCAGCAGTTACCAAGAGGGATCAGGAAACACCATATATTTT CASSYQEGSGNTIYF
NA TRBJ2-7 TRBV28 NA TGTGCCAGCAGCGTCGGGGGCTCCAGCTCCTACGAGCAGTACTTC CASSVGGSSSYEQYF
NA TRBJ1-4 TRBV12-5 TRBD1 TGTGCTAGTGGTTTGGCCCCGGGACAGGGAGGAAAACTGTTTTTT CASGLAPGQGGKLFF
NA TRBJ1-1 TRBV20-1 TRBD1 TGCAGTGCCTGGGACAGGGGAAAAGCTTTCTTT CSAWDRGKAFF
NA TRBJ2-3 TRBV19 NA TGTGCCAGTAGTATCATGGATACGCAGTATTTT CASSIMDTQYF
NA TRBJ1-1 TRBV30 NA TGTGCCTGGAGTGTACGACGTACGGGGGCTGAAGCTTTCTTT CAWSVRRTGAEAFF
NA TRBJ2-1 TRBV27 TRBD2 TGTGCCAGCAGACCAAGGACTAGCGGAAGCTCCTACAATGAGCAGTTCTTC CASRPRTSGSSYNEQFF
NA TRBJ2-1 TRBV18 NA TGTGCCAGCTCATTCTCTGGCTACAATGAGCAGTTCTTC CASSFSGYNEQFF
NA TRBJ2-3 TRBV2 NA TGTGCCAGCCTCCTAAGGGGCACAGATACGCAGTATTTT CASLLRGTDTQYF
NA TRBJ2-2 TRBV18 TRBD2 TGTGCCAGCTCACCGCGTAGCGGGAGTACCACCGGGGAGCTGTTTTTT CASSPRSGSTTGELFF
NA TRBJ1-1 TRBV15 NA TGTGCCACCAGCAGAGTTCGGGCAGGGGTCTGGAACACTGAAGCTTTCTTT CATSRVRAGVWNTEAFF
NA TRBJ2-7 TRBV4-2 TRBD1 TGTGCCAGCAGCCGTCCACACGGGACAGGGGCCTACGAGCAGTACTTC CASSRPHGTGAYEQYF
NA TRBJ2-7 TRBV7-9 NA TGTGCCAGCAGCTCTCGGGGCTCCTACGAGCAGTACTTC CASSSRGSYEQYF
NA TRBJ2-3 TRBV7-3 NA TGTGCCAGCAGCCAACAGGGTTTTAGCACAGATACGCAGTATTTT CASSQQGFSTDTQYF
NA TRBJ2-5 TRBV5-4 NA TGTGCCAGCAGCCCGGGACACATAGAGACCCAGTACTTC CASSPGHIETQYF
NA TRBJ2-3 TRBV6-1 NA TGTGCCACAACCCGGGACTTCACAGATACGCAGTATTTT CATTRDFTDTQYF
NA TRBJ2-1 TRBV4-1 TRBD2 TGCGCCAGCAGCCCCCCCCTGGTGGTAGCGGGATCGGTAGGCTCCTACAATGAGCAGTTCTTC CASSPPLVVAGSVGSYNEQFF
NA TRBJ2-7 TRBV30 NA TGTGCCTGGAGCCTCACCCGTATGTACGAGCAGTACTTC CAWSLTRMYEQYF
NA TRBJ1-1 TRBV6-1 NA TGTGCCAGCAGGTTGAAACAGGTTAACACTGAAGCTTTCTTT CASRLKQVNTEAFF
few TRBJ1-3 TRBV28 NA TGTGCCAGCACATTCGGTAGTCTTTACTCTGGAAACACCATATATTTT CASTFGSLYSGNTIYF
NA TRBJ2-7 TRBV5-1 TRBD1 TGCGCCAGCACCCCCGGACAGGGAGTTTACTACGAGCAGTACTTC CASTPGQGVYYEQYF
few TRBJ2-1 TRBV10-2 NA TGCGCCAGCAGTAGGAGCGGGGCAGGGGGGAATGAGCAGTTCTTC CASSRSGAGGNEQFF
NA TRBJ2-7 TRBV5-1 TRBD2 TGCGCCAGCAGCCCCACTAGCGGGAAGGCCTACGAGCAGTACTTC CASSPTSGKAYEQYF
NA TRBJ2-2 TRBV28 TRBD1 TGTGCCAGTTATTCCGGGACAGGGAACACCGGGGAGCTGTTTTTT CASYSGTGNTGELFF
NA TRBJ2-3 TRBV5-4 NA TGTGCCAGCAGCTTGGAAATCGGGGGCACAGATACGCAGTATTTT CASSLEIGGTDTQYF
NA TRBJ1-3 TRBV6-5 NA TGTGCCAGTCGAGGACACCCTGGAAACACCATATATTTT CASRGHPGNTIYF
NA TRBJ2-3 TRBV6-5 NA TGTGCCAGCAGCCAGAGTTTCGCCACAGATACGCAGTATTTT CASSQSFATDTQYF
NA TRBJ1-1 TRBV7-2 NA TGTGCCAGCAGTTTAGTACGGGTTTTTAACACTGAAGCTTTCTTT CASSLVRVFNTEAFF
NA TRBJ2-1 TRBV6-1 NA TGTGCCAGCAGTGCTTCTAGCCTCAATGAGCAGTTCTTC CASSASSLNEQFF
NA TRBJ1-1 TRBV5-1 NA TGCGCCAGCAGCTTGGGGGCCCGAACTGAAGCTTTCTTT CASSLGARTEAFF
NA TRBJ1-2 TRBV4-1 NA TGCGCCAGCAGCCCAACCGGGGGCAGGGGATACTATGGCTACACCTTC CASSPTGGRGYYGYTF
NA TRBJ1-1 TRBV27 NA TGTGCCAGCAGTTTAGGGCCGGACACTGAAGCTTTCTTT CASSLGPDTEAFF
NA TRBJ2-1 TRBV5-1 NA TGCGCCAGCGGCTTGAGCACCGTCTTCAATGAGCAGTTCTTC CASGLSTVFNEQFF
NA TRBJ1-2 TRBV30 NA TGTGCCTGGAGTGTGCGGGGAATTTCTAACTATGGCTACACCTTC CAWSVRGISNYGYTF
NA TRBJ2-5 TRBV2 NA TGTGCCAGCAGTGTGACTCGTCAAGAGACCCAGTACTTC CASSVTRQETQYF
NA TRBJ1-5 TRBV5-6 NA TGTGCCAGCAGCTTGACGGGAGGTCAGCCCCAGCATTTT CASSLTGGQPQHF
once TRBJ2-1 TRBV10-3 NA TGTGCCATCGCGGGACAGAACAATGAGCAGTTCTTC CAIAGQNNEQFF
NA TRBJ2-6 TRBV5-4 NA TGTGCCAGCAGCCCGGTCGTCTCCTCTGGTAGGGCCAACGTCCTGACTTTC CASSPVVSSGRANVLTF
once TRBJ2-3 TRBV27 NA TGTGCCAGCAGTTTGTCGGGAGTTAGCACAGATACGCAGTATTTT CASSLSGVSTDTQYF
NA TRBJ1-1 TRBV30 TRBD1 TGTGCCTGGAGGGGGACAGGGGGGCCCTCTAAGGCTTTCTTT CAWRGTGGPSKAFF
NA TRBJ2-2 TRBV11-2 TRBD2 TGTGCCAGCAGCCCTGCTGGTAGCGGGAGACCTAACACCGGGGAGCTGTTTTTT CASSPAGSGRPNTGELFF
NA TRBJ1-1 TRBV6-4 TRBD1 TGTGCCAGCCGCCTGGACAGGGGGATAACTGAAGCTTTCTTT CASRLDRGITEAFF